Sequencing of this T cell receptor beta chain was carried out in a study of cytomegalovirus exposure and HLA in healthy donors. A word on this clone: No antigen is known for it.

Study-level results: As was reported, the classifier diagnosed cytomegalovirus status with high specificity and sensitivity. One later analysis, an examination of the 100 to 150 validation repertoires, found that first-cohort TCR clusters tended to co-occur in them. The listing of approximately 160 TCR beta chains classed them as cytomegalovirus-associated.

CDR3 length: 14 residues. V lost 4 bases to trimming and J lost 5 bases, with 14 bases between them. CDR1 is MGHRA and CDR2 is YSYEKL in the germline V gene. Donors were drawn from the roughly 110-subject validation cohort, separate from the approximately 670-subject first cohort. Data came from immunoSEQ multiplex PCR; TCRdb stores just in-frame clones and leaves some out. Of around 120,000 clones in the sample, roughly 88% were seen once. The specimen sequenced was PBMCs. The receptor was derived from a man aged 18 to 30 in good health and CMV-seronegative. The genes are TRBV4-1 and TRBJ1-1; perhaps TRBD1 as D (5 bases). The CDR3 DNA reads TGCGCCAGCAGCCCCAAAGGACATGGGACTGAAGCTTTCTTT. It specifies CASSPKGHGTEAFF.